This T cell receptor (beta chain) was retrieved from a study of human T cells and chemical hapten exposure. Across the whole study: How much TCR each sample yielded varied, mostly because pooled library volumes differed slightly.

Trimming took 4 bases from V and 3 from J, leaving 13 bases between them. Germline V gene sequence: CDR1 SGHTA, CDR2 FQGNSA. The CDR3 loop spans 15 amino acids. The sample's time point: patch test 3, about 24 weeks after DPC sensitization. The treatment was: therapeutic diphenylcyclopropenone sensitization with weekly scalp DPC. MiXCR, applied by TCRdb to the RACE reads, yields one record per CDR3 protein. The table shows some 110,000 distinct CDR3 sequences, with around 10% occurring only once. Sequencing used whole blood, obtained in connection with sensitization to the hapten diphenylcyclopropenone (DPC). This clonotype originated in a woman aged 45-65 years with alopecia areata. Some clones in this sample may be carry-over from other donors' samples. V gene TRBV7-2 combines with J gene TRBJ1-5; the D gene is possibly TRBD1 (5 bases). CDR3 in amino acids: CASSYSDSFNQPQHF. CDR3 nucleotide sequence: TGTGCCAGCAGCTACTCAGACAGCTTCAATCAGCCCCAGCATTTT.